The clone carrying this TCR beta chain came up many times. In TCRdb, the reads were re-called with MiXCR into one record per CDR3 protein. The sample carries approximately 97,000 distinct CDR3 sequences, 15% to 20% recorded once. Germline V gene data show CDR1 as SNHLY and CDR2 as FYNNEI. Trimming left V 1 base short and J 7 bases short, with 8 bases between. The CDR3 contains 13 residues. These data are taken from a study of T cell repertoires in cytomegalovirus infection. This rearrangement joins TRBV2 to TRBJ1-5; D is ambiguous. The sample consisted of PBMCs. This sequence was found in a human donor in good health (CMV status not recorded). Some clones in this sample may be carry-over from other donors' samples. The CDR3 is CASSEVFRQPQHF. In nucleotides, the CDR3 is TGTGCCAGCAGTGAAGTCTTCCGGCAGCCCCAGCATTTT. Complete variable domain (other parts from reference TRBV2 and TRBJ1-5): EPEVTQTPSHQVTQMGQEVILRCVPISNHLYFYWYRQILGQKVEFLVSFYNNEISEKSEIFDDQFSVERPDGSNFTLKIRSTKLEDSAMYFCASSEVFRQPQHFGDGTRLSIL.